The subject of this entry is one T cell receptor beta chain. What antigen it recognizes has not been identified. Base qualities are not recorded, but no much larger clone differs from it by a single base. This entry comes from a study of T cell changes during pregnancy in multiple sclerosis (dated by TCRdb to about 2019). As for the study more broadly: The study examined how the T cell repertoire changed over the course of pregnancy in women with multiple sclerosis.

Trimmed from V: 6 bases; trimmed from J: 11 bases; junction bases lacking a gene match: 21. The germline V gene gives CDR1 as SQVTM and CDR2 as ANQGSEA. The CDR3 measures 16 amino acids from cysteine to phenylalanine. The read is trimmed to its CDR3 DNA, 48 bases read in frame from base 1. Library generation was performed with the immunoSEQ multiplex PCR assay. TCRdb mirrors the immuneACCESS table, restricted to in-frame sequences. Some clones are absent from its copies; in checked studies, under half trace to an unresolved V gene, and the reason for the others is unknown. Across this sample there are approximately 37,000 clones, with 89% seen only once. 1% to 1.5% of the sample lies in the top ten.

The rearranged chain carries TRBV29-1 and TRBJ2-1; 8 nucleotides in the junction match TRBD2. This sequence was found in a female donor with multiple sclerosis, enrolled in a pregnancy study. Specimen: CD4+ T cells from peripheral blood mononuclear cells, collected in the first trimester of pregnancy. The DNA reads as follows: TGCAGCGTGGGGAGCCCGACTAGCGTTCAAGTTGGGAAGCAGTTCTTC. It is translated as CSVGSPTSVQVGKQFF.